A selection of T cell receptor beta chains follows, all from one sample in a study of T-cell memory formation after mild COVID-19. TCRdb analysed the 5' RACE reads with MiXCR anew, one entry per CDR3 protein. The data hold roughly 160,000 distinct CDR3 sequences, with 11% observed a single time. Source material: PBMCs or a T cell subset sorted from them (not recorded which). These TCRs come from a man aged 18 to 29 who had mild COVID-19 (a few samples of this study predate the infection). Cell type and time point are not known. Both conserved end residues are part of each CDR3. A D gene is named only where the DNA matches it firmly. Clone size, where shown, is once, few, many, or a class for clones that have expanded.

CDR3 DNA: TGTGCCAGCTCACCAAGTGTGAGTCAGGGAGAGCAGTTCTTC
CDR3 protein: CASSPSVSQGEQFF
clone size: few
V gene: TRBV18
J gene: TRBJ2-1
D gene: NA

CDR3 DNA: TGCAGTGCTAGAGACCGATTAACTAGCGGGGGGGCCTACGAGCAGTACTTC
CDR3 protein: CSARDRLTSGGAYEQYF
clone size: NA
V gene: TRBV20-1
J gene: TRBJ2-7
D gene: TRBD2

CDR3 DNA: TGCGCCAGCAGCCAAGAACCATCGGGGTATTCACCCCTCCACTTT
CDR3 protein: CASSQEPSGYSPLHF
clone size: many
V gene: TRBV4-1
J gene: TRBJ1-6
D gene: NA

CDR3 DNA: TGCAGTGCTGGGACAGGGGGAAATCAGCCCCAGCATTTT
CDR3 protein: CSAGTGGNQPQHF
clone size: NA
V gene: TRBV20-1
J gene: TRBJ1-5
D gene: TRBD1

CDR3 DNA: TGCGCCAGCAGCCCGTCCGGACAGAATGAAAAACTGTTTTTT
CDR3 protein: CASSPSGQNEKLFF
clone size: NA
V gene: TRBV5-1
J gene: TRBJ1-4
D gene: NA

CDR3 DNA: TGTGCCTGGAGTCACAGGGTCGGTCAGCCCCAGCATTTT
CDR3 protein: CAWSHRVGQPQHF
clone size: NA
V gene: TRBV30
J gene: TRBJ1-5
D gene: NA

CDR3 DNA: TGCATCACACTGGAGCCAAGTGGCTCTGAAGCTTTCTTT
CDR3 protein: CITLEPSGSEAFF
clone size: NA
V gene: TRBV29-1
J gene: TRBJ1-1
D gene: NA

CDR3 DNA: TGTGCCAGCAGCCCGTGGGGGGGAATAACAGATACGCAGTATTTT
CDR3 protein: CASSPWGGITDTQYF
clone size: few
V gene: TRBV7-2
J gene: TRBJ2-3
D gene: TRBD2

CDR3 DNA: TGTGCCAGCATCCTCAGACGTCCGGGGGGCGAGGAGACCCAGTACTTC
CDR3 protein: CASILRRPGGEETQYF
clone size: few
V gene: TRBV7-2
J gene: TRBJ2-5
D gene: NA

CDR3 DNA: TGTGCCAGCAGTTTTGAGAGGACGCAGTATTTT
CDR3 protein: CASSFERTQYF
clone size: few
V gene: TRBV12-3/TRBV12-4
J gene: TRBJ2-3
D gene: NA

CDR3 DNA: TGTGCCAGCTCACCACCCTGGGTGGACAATGAGCAGTTCTTC
CDR3 protein: CASSPPWVDNEQFF
clone size: NA
V gene: TRBV18
J gene: TRBJ2-1
D gene: NA

CDR3 DNA: TGTGCCTGGAGTGTAAGGGGGAATGAGCAGTTCTTC
CDR3 protein: CAWSVRGNEQFF
clone size: NA
V gene: TRBV30
J gene: TRBJ2-1
D gene: NA

CDR3 DNA: TGTGCCAGCAGCCGGGGACCCGATGGCTACACCTTC
CDR3 protein: CASSRGPDGYTF
clone size: NA
V gene: TRBV3-1
J gene: TRBJ1-2
D gene: NA